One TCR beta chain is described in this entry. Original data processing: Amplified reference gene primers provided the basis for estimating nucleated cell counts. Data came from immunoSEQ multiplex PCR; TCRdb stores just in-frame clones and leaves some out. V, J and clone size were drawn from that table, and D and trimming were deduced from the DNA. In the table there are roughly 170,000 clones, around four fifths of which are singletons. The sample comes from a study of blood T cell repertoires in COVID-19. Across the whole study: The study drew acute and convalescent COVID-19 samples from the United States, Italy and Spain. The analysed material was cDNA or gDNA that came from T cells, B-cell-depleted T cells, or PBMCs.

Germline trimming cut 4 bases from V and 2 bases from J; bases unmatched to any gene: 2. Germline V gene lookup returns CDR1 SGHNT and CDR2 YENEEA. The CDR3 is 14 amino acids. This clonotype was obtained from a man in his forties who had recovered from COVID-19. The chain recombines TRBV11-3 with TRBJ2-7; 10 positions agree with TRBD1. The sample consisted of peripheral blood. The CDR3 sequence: CASSWTGGPYEQYF. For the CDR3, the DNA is TGTGCCAGCAGCTGGACAGGGGGGCCCTACGAGCAGTACTTC. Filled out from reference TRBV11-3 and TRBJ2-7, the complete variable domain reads EAGVVQSPRYKIIEKKQPVAFWCNPISGHNTLYWYLQNLGQGPELLIRYENEEAVDDSQLPKDRFSAERLKGVDSTLKIQPAELGDSAVYLCASSWTGGPYEQYFGPGTRLTVT.